Listed here are 5 T cell receptor beta chains from one sample, sequenced in a study of cytomegalovirus exposure and HLA in healthy donors. The primer mix had 60 Vbeta and 13 Jbeta primers. The table came from immunoSEQ multiplex PCR; TCRdb's copy has only in-frame clones and leaves some out. The sample comprises 140,000 or so clones, approximately 9% of which are singletons, and approximately 1.8% rests with the top ten. Sequenced: PBMCs. The receptor set was obtained from a male donor in good health and CMV-seronegative.

The J gene is TRBJ1-1, the V gene TRBV28; maybe TRBD1 (6 bases). The length of the CDR3 is 14 residues. From germline, CDR1 is MDHEN and CDR2 SYDVKM. The V end lost 6 bases, the J end lost 1 base, and 12 bases lay between the germline ends. The CDR3 region is CASSSETGNTEAFF. CDR3 DNA sequence: TGTGCCAGCAGCTCTGAGACAGGGAACACTGAAGCTTTCTTT.

This clone was seen a few times. DNA for the CDR3: TGCGCCAGCCTCGGACAGGGCTACGAGCAGTACTTC. It encodes CASLGQGYEQYF. This chain joins TRBV5-1 and TRBJ2-7, with TRBD1 matching over 8 bases. V trimming: 7 bases; J trimming: 3 bases; junction bases outside the gene matches: 3. Germline V gene data show CDR1 as SGHRS and CDR2 as YFSETQ. The CDR3 has 12 amino acids.

This clone showed up just a few times. The gene calls are TRBV5-8 and TRBJ2-1; 7 nucleotides match TRBD1. The ends lost 7 bases at V and 10 bases at J; junction bases unmatched: 14. The CDR3 is 14 amino acids. Germline V gene data show CDR1 as SGHTS and CDR2 as YDEGEE. The CDR3 nucleotides read TGTGCCAGCGATCTCGGACAGGCCATGGTAGAGCAGTTCTTC. Translated, it gives CASDLGQAMVEQFF.

V and J are TRBV7-9 and TRBJ2-5; unclear D gene. The V end was cut by 11 bases, the J end by 0 bases, with 7 bases between. Germline V lookup: CDR1 SEHNR, CDR2 FQNEAQ (reference sequence). This CDR3 is 11 amino acids long. In DNA form, the CDR3 reads TGTGCCTTCGAGGACCAAGAGACCCAGTACTTC. It yields the protein CAFEDQETQYF.

The sample holds a few counts of this clone. The rearrangement joins TRBV9 to TRBJ2-7; 10 bases agree with TRBD2. After removal of 0 bases from V and 6 bases from J, the junction contained 0 bases not matched to a gene. The CDR3 has 13 amino acids. Germline V CDR1 and CDR2: SGDLS, YYNGEE. Here the CDR3 reads CASSVASGSEQYF. CDR3 DNA sequence: TGTGCCAGCAGCGTAGCTAGCGGGAGCGAGCAGTACTTC.